This is a list of T cell receptor beta chains from one sample in a study of control samples from healthy donors and cancer patients. Produced via immunoSEQ multiplex PCR; TCRdb's table is partial and in-frame only. The table has 45,000 to 65,000 clones, about nine tenths seen once. Input material: PBMCs. These receptors were collected from a middle-aged man with head and neck cancer. Both conserved end residues are part of each CDR3. Fields, in order: D gene, V gene, CDR3 length, clone size, J gene, CDR3 DNA, CDR3 protein. A D gene is named only where the DNA matches it firmly. Where a row states a size, it is once, few, many or the class of an expanded clone; other rows omit it.

D gene: -
V gene: TRBV10-1
CDR3 length: 17
clone size: -
J gene: TRBJ2-1
CDR3 DNA: TGCGCCAGCAGTGATAGGCCTAGTCTGAAGTCCTACAATGAGCAGTTCTTC
CDR3 protein: CASSDRPSLKSYNEQFF

D gene: -
V gene: TRBV9
CDR3 length: 15
clone size: -
J gene: TRBJ1-3
CDR3 DNA: TGTGCCAGCAGCCCTATCCCTGACTCTGGAAACACCATATATTTT
CDR3 protein: CASSPIPDSGNTIYF

D gene: -
V gene: TRBV5-1
CDR3 length: 14
clone size: once
J gene: TRBJ2-1
CDR3 DNA: TGCGCCAGCAGCCCCCTCGGGGATTACAATGAGCAGTTCTTC
CDR3 protein: CASSPLGDYNEQFF

D gene: -
V gene: TRBV6-5
CDR3 length: 13
clone size: -
J gene: TRBJ1-1
CDR3 DNA: TGTGCCAGCAGTTACTCCAGGCAGGGGAGAGCTTTCTTT
CDR3 protein: CASSYSRQGRAFF

D gene: -
V gene: TRBV5-1
CDR3 length: 14
clone size: once
J gene: TRBJ1-2
CDR3 DNA: TGCGCCAGCAGCCGGGGAACAGAAGTCTATGGCTACACCTTC
CDR3 protein: CASSRGTEVYGYTF

D gene: -
V gene: TRBV4-3
CDR3 length: 15
clone size: -
J gene: TRBJ2-5
CDR3 DNA: TGCGCCAGCAGCCAAGACGGGACACTCCAAGAGACCCAGTACTTC
CDR3 protein: CASSQDGTLQETQYF

D gene: -
V gene: TRBV7-2
CDR3 length: 15
clone size: -
J gene: TRBJ1-1
CDR3 DNA: TGTGCCAGCCACGCTATTTTGACGGAGAACACTGAAGCTTTCTTT
CDR3 protein: CASHAILTENTEAFF

D gene: TRBD2
V gene: TRBV18
CDR3 length: 16
clone size: -
J gene: TRBJ2-3
CDR3 DNA: TGTGCCAGCTCACCTAGCGGGGGGGCTGGCACAGATACGCAGTATTTT
CDR3 protein: CASSPSGGAGTDTQYF

D gene: -
V gene: TRBV29-1
CDR3 length: 13
clone size: once
J gene: TRBJ1-2
CDR3 DNA: TGCAGCGTAAGGGACGGAGAAAACTATGGCTACACCTTC
CDR3 protein: CSVRDGENYGYTF

D gene: -
V gene: TRBV10-3
CDR3 length: 18
clone size: -
J gene: TRBJ1-3
CDR3 DNA: TGTGCCATCAGTGAGTCGCGGGGTCCGTGGTTCTCTGGAAACACCATATATTTT
CDR3 protein: CAISESRGPWFSGNTIYF

D gene: TRBD1
V gene: TRBV5-1
CDR3 length: 14
clone size: -
J gene: TRBJ1-2
CDR3 DNA: TGCGCCAGCAGCTCGGGACAGAAGGACTATGGCTACACCTTC
CDR3 protein: CASSSGQKDYGYTF

D gene: -
V gene: TRBV28
CDR3 length: 11
clone size: -
J gene: TRBJ2-1
CDR3 DNA: TGTGCCAGCAGTTTATCCCGTGAGCAGTTCTTC
CDR3 protein: CASSLSREQFF

D gene: -
V gene: TRBV7-8
CDR3 length: 13
clone size: -
J gene: TRBJ2-1
CDR3 DNA: TGTGCCTCGGGACTGGGGACCTACAATGAGCAGTTCTTC
CDR3 protein: CASGLGTYNEQFF

D gene: -
V gene: TRBV27
CDR3 length: 14
clone size: -
J gene: TRBJ2-3
CDR3 DNA: TGTGCCAGCAGTTCCAAGCTGGGAACAGATACGCAGTATTTT
CDR3 protein: CASSSKLGTDTQYF

D gene: TRBD1
V gene: TRBV5-1
CDR3 length: 17
clone size: -
J gene: TRBJ2-1
CDR3 DNA: TGCGCCAGCAGCTTCACGGACAGGGGGTTGGGAATGGATGAGCAGTTCTTC
CDR3 protein: CASSFTDRGLGMDEQFF

D gene: -
V gene: TRBV4-3
CDR3 length: 15
clone size: -
J gene: TRBJ1-4
CDR3 DNA: TGCGCCAGCAGCCAGGGATCATCAACTAATGAAAAACTGTTTTTT
CDR3 protein: CASSQGSSTNEKLFF

D gene: -
V gene: TRBV6-5
CDR3 length: 15
clone size: -
J gene: TRBJ2-7
CDR3 DNA: TGTGCCAGCGCCAGTCAAACAGTCTACTCCTACGAGCAGTACTTC
CDR3 protein: CASASQTVYSYEQYF

D gene: -
V gene: TRBV5-4
CDR3 length: 16
clone size: -
J gene: TRBJ2-2
CDR3 DNA: TGTGCCAGCAGCCCAGTGGCCGACTCTACTACCGGGGAGCTGTTTTTT
CDR3 protein: CASSPVADSTTGELFF

D gene: -
V gene: TRBV29-1
CDR3 length: 15
clone size: -
J gene: TRBJ2-6
CDR3 DNA: TGCAGCGTTCGGGACGCGAGCTCTGGGGCCAACGTCCTGACTTTC
CDR3 protein: CSVRDASSGANVLTF

D gene: TRBD2
V gene: TRBV7-2
CDR3 length: 15
clone size: -
J gene: TRBJ2-7
CDR3 DNA: TGTGCCAGCAGCTTAGGGGTAGCGGGAGTCTACGAGCAGTACTTC
CDR3 protein: CASSLGVAGVYEQYF

D gene: -
V gene: TRBV5-1
CDR3 length: 14
clone size: -
J gene: TRBJ2-7
CDR3 DNA: TGCGCCAGCAGCTTTAGGACGGGGACCTACGAGCAGTACTTC
CDR3 protein: CASSFRTGTYEQYF

D gene: TRBD2
V gene: TRBV18
CDR3 length: 18
clone size: -
J gene: TRBJ2-3
CDR3 DNA: TGTGCCAGCTCACCACAAGTCCTAGCGGGGACTCTCACAGATACGCAGTATTTT
CDR3 protein: CASSPQVLAGTLTDTQYF

D gene: -
V gene: TRBV30
CDR3 length: 13
clone size: -
J gene: TRBJ1-2
CDR3 DNA: TGTGCCTGGAGAGGAGTACAATTGGGTGGCTACACCTTC
CDR3 protein: CAWRGVQLGGYTF

D gene: -
V gene: TRBV5-1
CDR3 length: 14
clone size: -
J gene: TRBJ1-1
CDR3 DNA: TGCGCCAGCAGCCCCGGCGGGGGCAACACTGAAGCTTTCTTT
CDR3 protein: CASSPGGGNTEAFF

D gene: -
V gene: TRBV11-2
CDR3 length: 15
clone size: -
J gene: TRBJ2-1
CDR3 DNA: TGTGCCAGCAGCTTTAGGTGGGAGTTAGCCAATGAGCAGTTCTTC
CDR3 protein: CASSFRWELANEQFF

D gene: -
V gene: TRBV11-3
CDR3 length: 14
clone size: -
J gene: TRBJ2-3
CDR3 DNA: TGTGCCAGCAGCTCCCCGCGGCAGGCAGATACGCAGTATTTT
CDR3 protein: CASSSPRQADTQYF